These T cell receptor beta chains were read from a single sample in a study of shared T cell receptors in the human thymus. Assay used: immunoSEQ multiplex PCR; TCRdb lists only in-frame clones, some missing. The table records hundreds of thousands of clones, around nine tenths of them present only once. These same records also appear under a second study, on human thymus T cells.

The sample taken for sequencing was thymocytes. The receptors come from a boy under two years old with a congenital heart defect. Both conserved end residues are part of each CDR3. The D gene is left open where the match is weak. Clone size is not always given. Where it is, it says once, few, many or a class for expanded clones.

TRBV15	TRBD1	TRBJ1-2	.	TGTGCCACCAGCAGATTCAGGGGGGACGGCTACACCTTC	CATSRFRGDGYTF
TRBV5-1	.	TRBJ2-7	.	TGCGCCAGCAGCTTGGCCAGGGACACCCTCTCCTACGAGCAGTACTTC	CASSLARDTLSYEQYF
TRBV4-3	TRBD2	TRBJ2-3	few	TGCGCCAGCAGCCAAGAACGACTAGCGGGAAGAGATACGCAGTATTTT	CASSQERLAGRDTQYF
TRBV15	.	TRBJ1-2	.	TGTGCCACCAGCAGAGGACCAGGCGATGGCTACACCTTC	CATSRGPGDGYTF
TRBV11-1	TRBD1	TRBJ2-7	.	TGTGCCAGCAGCTGCGGGACAGGGGGTAGCCACGAGCAGTACTTC	CASSCGTGGSHEQYF
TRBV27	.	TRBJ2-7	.	TGTGCCAGCAGTATAACCCCCCTTTTGTGGGGGCCCTACGAGCAGTACTTC	CASSITPLLWGPYEQYF
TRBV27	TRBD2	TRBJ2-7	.	TGTGCCAGCAGTAGGGGACTAGCGGGAGTAAGCGAGCAGTACTTC	CASSRGLAGVSEQYF
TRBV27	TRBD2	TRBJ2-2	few	TGTGCCAGCAGGCGGGAGGGCCCGGGAACCGGGGAGCTGTTTTTT	CASRREGPGTGELFF
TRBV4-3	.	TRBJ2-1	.	TGCGCCAGCAGCCGAACGACTAGCTCCTACAATGAGCAGTTCTTC	CASSRTTSSYNEQFF
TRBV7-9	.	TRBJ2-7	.	TGTGCCAGCAGTTTCTTGAGACAGTACCCCTACGAGCAGTACTTC	CASSFLRQYPYEQYF
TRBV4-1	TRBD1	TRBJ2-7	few	TGCGCCAGCAGCCACCCAGGGGGCACAGGGGAGCAGTACTTC	CASSHPGGTGEQYF
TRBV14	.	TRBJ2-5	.	TGTGCCAGCAGCCAAGGGGGCGAGATGGAGACCCAGTACTTC	CASSQGGEMETQYF
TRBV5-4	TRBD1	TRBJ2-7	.	TGTGCCAGCAGCAATTCGGACAGGGGGGAGCAGTACTTC	CASSNSDRGEQYF
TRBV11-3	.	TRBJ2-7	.	TGTGCCAGCAGCTTAGCGTTCGAGCAGTACTTC	CASSLAFEQYF
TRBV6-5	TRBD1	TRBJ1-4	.	TGTGCCAGCAGTTACAGGCGGTCAGGGGGCGGTGAAAAACTGTTTTTT	CASSYRRSGGGEKLFF
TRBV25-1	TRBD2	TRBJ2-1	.	TGTGCCAGCAGTGGGGGAAGCGGGAGAGACGCCTACAATGAGCAGTTCTTC	CASSGGSGRDAYNEQFF
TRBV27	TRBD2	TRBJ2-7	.	TGTGCCAGCAGTCCATCGACTAGCATCGACGAGCAGTACTTC	CASSPSTSIDEQYF